Presented here are 30 T cell receptor beta chains from one specimen sequenced in a study of control samples from healthy donors and cancer patients. Generated by immunoSEQ multiplex PCR, the TCRdb table keeps only in-frame clones and is missing some. The sample records over 100,000 clones, approximately 88% being singletons. Sequencing was done on a sample of blood. All receptors derive from a man aged 35 to 55 in good health.

V gene TRBV19 combines with J gene TRBJ1-2; D not certain. CDR3 length: 17 amino acids. V shed 2 bases and J shed 2 bases, with 18 bases lying between them. Germline assignment: CDR1 LNHDA and CDR2 SQIVND (reference sequence). This chain's CDR3 is CASSIRHREGGNYGYTF. DNA of the CDR3: TGTGCCAGTAGTATACGCCACCGGGAGGGCGGCAACTATGGCTACACCTTC.

The chain has TRBV5-5 and TRBJ2-7, with D possibly being TRBD1 (5 bases). In germline, CDR1 is SGHKS, CDR2 YYEKEE (reference sequence). Trimming pared 0 bases from V and 4 bases from J, leaving 14 bases between. The CDR3 extends over 15 amino acids. The CDR3: CASSLGIGQAYEQYF. The CDR3 nucleotides read TGTGCCAGCAGCTTGGGGATCGGACAAGCTTACGAGCAGTACTTC.

The rearrangement uses TRBV10-2 and TRBJ1-1; 7 bases fit TRBD1. CDR1 is WSHSY, CDR2 SAAADI, per germline. CDR3 length: 13 residues. J gave up 8 bases and V 6 bases, and 9 bases lay outside the gene matches. CDR3 coding DNA: TGCGCCAGCAGGGCCGGACAGGAGGGAGAAGCTTTCTTT. Amino acid sequence: CASRAGQEGEAFF.

The chain recombines TRBV6-5 with TRBJ2-2; D perhaps matches TRBD2 (6 bases). The CDR3 runs 13 residues. V was pared by 6 bases and J by 7 bases, with 12 bases between. Germline assignment: CDR1 MNHEY and CDR2 SVGAGI. In nucleotides, the CDR3 is TGTGCCAGCAGATTGGAGGGGCTCGGGGAGCTGTTTTTT. As protein: CASRLEGLGELFF.

V and J are TRBV7-9 and TRBJ2-4; 10 bases agree with TRBD1. CDR1 is SEHNR and CDR2 is FQNEAQ in the germline V gene (reference sequence). The CDR3 extends over 15 amino acids. J lost 8 bases, V lost 3 bases, and 7 bases had no gene match. The CDR3 sequence is CASSFYGTGVDIQYF. The DNA of the CDR3 is TGTGCCAGCAGCTTTTATGGGACAGGGGTCGACATTCAGTACTTC.

This chain uses TRBV14 with TRBJ2-3; either TRBD1 or TRBD2 may fit D (6 bases each). Germline V CDR1 and CDR2: SGHDN, FVKESK. Trimming removed 0 bases from V and 5 bases from J, with 15 bases in between. This CDR3 has 16 residues. Here the CDR3 reads CASSQDLGGMRDTQYF. CDR3 nucleotides: TGTGCCAGCAGCCAAGATCTAGGGGGGATGAGAGATACGCAGTATTTT. Together with reference TRBV14 and TRBJ2-3, the CDR3 gives the full variable domain: EAGVTQFPSHSVIEKGQTVTLRCDPISGHDNLYWYRRVMGKEIKFLLHFVKESKQDESGMPNNRFLAERTGGTYSTLKVQPAELEDSGVYFCASSQDLGGMRDTQYFGPGTRLTVL.

CDR3 coding DNA: TGTGCCAGCACCCGGGGACAGGGGACCTACGAGCAGTACTTC. This encodes CASTRGQGTYEQYF. This chain links TRBV7-2 with TRBJ2-7; 10 bases fit TRBD1. Germline loops: CDR1 SGHTA, CDR2 FQGNSA. The length of the CDR3 is 14 residues. The ends lost 7 bases at V and 2 bases at J; junction bases unmatched: 5. Combining the CDR3 with reference TRBV7-2 and TRBJ2-7 gives the whole variable domain GAGVSQSPSNKVTEKGKDVELRCDPISGHTALYWYRQSLGQGLEFLIYFQGNSAPDKSGLPSDRFSAERTGGSVSTLTIQRTQQEDSAVYLCASTRGQGTYEQYFGPGTRLTVT.

The chain employs TRBV6-4 and TRBJ1-1; D might be TRBD1 (5 bases). Looked up from germline, CDR1 is MRHNA and CDR2 is SNTAGT. CDR3 size: 14 residues. Trimming took off 6 bases at V and 2 bases at J, with 13 bases between the two ends. The CDR3 DNA sequence: TGTGCCAGCAGACGGACGGGGGACAACACTGAAGCTTTCTTT. Amino acid sequence: CASRRTGDNTEAFF.

This clone was detected once. The CDR3 loop is CASSLEGPDTQYF. Written as DNA, the CDR3 is TGTGCCAGCAGCTTAGAAGGGCCAGATACGCAGTATTTT. The rearrangement joins TRBV11-2 to TRBJ2-3; no firm D call. Germline-derived CDR1 and CDR2 are SGHAT and FQNNGV. V was pared by 0 bases and J by 4 bases, with 5 bases between. CDR3 length: 13 amino acids.

The chain combines TRBV2 with TRBJ1-1, with a weak D call TRBD1 (5 bases). Per germline, CDR1 SNHLY and CDR2 FYNNEI. CDR3 size: 13 residues. V gave up 6 bases and J gave up 5 bases, with 13 bases separating them. In DNA form, the CDR3 reads TGTGCCAGCAGGCGCGGGGGTTGGACTGAAGCTTTCTTT. The encoded protein is CASRRGGWTEAFF. The full variable domain, completed using reference TRBV2 and TRBJ1-1, is EPEVTQTPSHQVTQMGQEVILRCVPISNHLYFYWYRQILGQKVEFLVSFYNNEISEKSEIFDDQFSVERPDGSNFTLKIRSTKLEDSAMYFCASRRGGWTEAFFGQGTRLTVV.

Only one count was recorded for this clone. This rearrangement joins TRBV5-5 to TRBJ2-7; TRBD2 matches 8 bases. The trim removed 4 bases at V and 7 bases at J, leaving 16 bases unmatched. Germline V gene sequence: CDR1 SGHKS, CDR2 YYEKEE (reference sequence). The CDR3 sequence is 16 residues long. This chain's CDR3 is CASSEIGTSPTGEQYF. Written as DNA, the CDR3 is TGTGCCAGCAGCGAAATCGGGACTAGTCCTACTGGGGAGCAGTACTTC. Drawing the rest from reference TRBV5-5 and TRBJ2-7, the complete variable domain is DAGVTQSPTHLIKTRGQQVTLRCSPISGHKSVSWYQQVLGQGPQFIFQYYEKEERGRGNFPDRFSARQFPNYSSELNVNALLLGDSALYLCASSEIGTSPTGEQYFGPGTRLTVT.

J is TRBJ2-3 and V is TRBV10-3, with 8 bases identical to TRBD2. Germline CDR1 and CDR2: ENHRY and SYGVKD. V lost 10 bases and J lost 2; bases outside the gene matches: 8. The CDR3 sequence is 14 residues long. The CDR3 here is CATRGELFTDTQYF. In DNA, the CDR3 is TGTGCCACGCGGGGGGAACTATTCACAGATACGCAGTATTTT.

This chain uses TRBV10-1 with TRBJ2-3; possibly TRBD1 or TRBD2 for D (5 bases each). CDR3 length: 17 residues. Per the germline V gene, CDR1 is WNHNN and CDR2 is SYGVQD (reference sequence). The V end lost 0 bases, the J end lost 4 bases, and 17 bases lay between the germline ends. This chain's CDR3 is CASSESGTVKGADTQYF. As DNA, the CDR3 is TGCGCCAGCAGTGAGTCCGGGACGGTGAAAGGGGCAGATACGCAGTATTTT.

The chain links TRBV21-1 to TRBJ1-5; the D call of TRBD1 is as the table states it, not checked on the DNA. TRBV21-1 is described as a pseudogene. The CDR3 is 17 residues long. CDR3 amino acids: CASSWGQGRFNNQPQHF. CDR3 nucleotides: TGTGCCAGCAGCTGGGGACAGGGCAGGTTTAACAATCAGCCCCAGCATTTT.

As regards this clone: Relative to the germline gene, one junction end is altered; a read error may explain this. This chain joins TRBV3-1 (or the pseudogene TRBV3-2) and TRBJ1-2; D is unresolved. This CDR3 is built from 11 residues. Germline V gene data show CDR1 as LGHDT and CDR2 as YNNKEL (reference sequence). CDR3 in amino acids: CASSQKSGKSF. CDR3 bases: TGTGCCAGCAGCCAGAAAAGTGGGAAATCCTTC.

The sample holds a few counts of this clone. The gene calls are TRBV5-8 and TRBJ2-7; D unresolved. The CDR3 extends over 14 amino acids. Germline CDR1 is SGHTS and CDR2 is YDEGEE. Deletions cut 1 base from V and 0 bases from J, with 8 bases between. The CDR3 loop reads CASSLWMSSYEQYF. DNA for the CDR3: TGTGCCAGCAGCTTGTGGATGAGCTCCTACGAGCAGTACTTC. The full variable domain, with the rest looked up from reference TRBV5-8 and TRBJ2-7, is EAGVTQSPTHLIKTRGQQATLRCSPISGHTSVYWYQQALGLGLQFLLWYDEGEERNRGNFPPRFSGRQFPNYSSELNVNALELEDSALYLCASSLWMSSYEQYFGPGTRLTVT.

The rearrangement links TRBV14 to TRBJ1-5; D perhaps matches TRBD1 (6 bases). V lost 4 bases to trimming and J lost 0 bases, with 16 bases between them. There are 17 residues in the CDR3. CDR1 is SGHDN, CDR2 FVKESK, per germline. Here the CDR3 reads CASSPPGGPFSNQPQHF. The CDR3 nucleotides are TGTGCCAGCAGCCCCCCGGGGGGCCCGTTTAGCAATCAGCCCCAGCATTTT.

The chain combines TRBV5-4 with TRBJ2-1, with 12 bases matching TRBD2. The CDR3 loop spans 15 amino acids. Germline V lookup: CDR1 SGHNT, CDR2 YYREEE (reference sequence). J gave up 9 bases and V 6 bases, and 10 bases lay outside the gene matches. CDR3 in amino acids: CASTPSGGGLAEQFF. CDR3 coding DNA: TGTGCCAGCACCCCTAGCGGGGGGGGCCTGGCTGAGCAGTTCTTC.

The chain carries TRBV9 and TRBJ1-3; TRBD1 might be the D (6 bases). V was clipped by 0 bases and J by 2 bases, with 12 bases between them. There are 16 residues in the CDR3. Germline V gene sequence: CDR1 SGDLS, CDR2 YYNGEE. CDR3 sequence: CASSVGAGEAGNTIYF. CDR3 DNA sequence: TGTGCCAGCAGCGTAGGAGCAGGGGAAGCTGGAAACACCATATATTTT.

This clone turned up a few times. V usage is TRBV6-1 and J usage is TRBJ2-4; a possible D gene is TRBD2 (6 bases). The V end was cut by 3 bases, the J end by 3 bases, with 12 bases between. The V gene's germline CDR1 is MNHNS and CDR2 SASEGT. The CDR3 is 15 amino acids. The CDR3 here is CASSEGGVGKNIQYF. Written as DNA, the CDR3 is TGTGCCAGCAGTGAGGGCGGGGTCGGCAAAAACATTCAGTACTTC.

V is TRBV21-1 and J is TRBJ2-3; TRBD2, the table's D call, was not compared with the DNA. TRBV21-1 is annotated as a pseudogene. The CDR3 is 14 amino acids. CDR3 loop: CASSRGLDRDTQYF. CDR3 nucleotides: TGTGCCAGCAGCAGGGGACTAGACCGGGATACGCAGTATTTT.

This CDR3 reads CASSPRRAGGADTQYF. DNA for the CDR3: TGTGCCAGCAGCCCCCGGAGGGCGGGGGGGGCAGATACGCAGTATTTT. The V and J genes are TRBV7-6 and TRBJ2-3; 9 bases are a match to TRBD2. V was clipped by 5 bases and J by 4 bases; unmatched bases: 10. The CDR3 runs 16 residues. Germline assignment: CDR1 SGHVS and CDR2 FNYEAQ.

The rearrangement joins TRBV4-1 to TRBJ1-2; possible D gene TRBD1, 5 bases. CDR1 is MGHRA, CDR2 YSYEKL, per germline. The CDR3 extends over 16 amino acids. Trimming took off 7 bases at V and 4 bases at J, with 22 bases between the two ends. In DNA, the CDR3 is TGCGCCAGCACCCTAGTTACGTCAGCCGGGGCCTATGGCTACACCTTC. It yields the protein CASTLVTSAGAYGYTF.

The CDR3 spells CASSLTQGGNEKLFF. The CDR3 DNA sequence: TGCGCCAGCAGCTTAACTCAGGGTGGGAATGAAAAACTGTTTTTT. The chain employs TRBV5-1 and TRBJ1-4, with D maybe TRBD1 (5 bases). The CDR3 is 15 residues long. V lost 2 bases and J lost 5, with 13 bases in between. CDR1 is SGHRS and CDR2 is YFSETQ in the germline V gene.

J is TRBJ2-7 and V is TRBV3-1 (or the pseudogene TRBV3-2); D possibly corresponds to TRBD1 (6 bases). CDR3 length equals 12 residues. Germline CDR1 is LGHDT and CDR2 is YNNKEL (reference sequence). The V and J ends lost 4 bases and 4 bases respectively, with 8 bases between them. In DNA form, the CDR3 reads TGTGCCAGCAGCCGAGGGGGATACGAGCAGTACTTC. Translation: CASSRGGYEQYF.

The rearrangement links TRBV3-1 (or the pseudogene TRBV3-2) to TRBJ2-7, with D possibly TRBD1 on 7 matching bases. Germline-derived CDR1 and CDR2 are LGHDT and YNNKEL (reference sequence). This CDR3 comprises 15 residues. Trimming removed 4 bases at V and 3 bases at J, with 16 bases between. CDR3 sequence (DNA): TGTGCCAGCAGCCCTGGGCCAGGGGGGTACTACGAGCAGTACTTC. As protein: CASSPGPGGYYEQYF.

The chain carries TRBV18 and TRBJ1-1; TRBD1 aligns across 7 bases. The ends lost 3 bases at V and 0 bases at J; junction bases unmatched: 10. There are 17 residues in the CDR3. Germline V CDR1 and CDR2: KGHSH, LQKENI. CDR3 nucleotide sequence: TGTGCCAGCTCACCCCAAATACCGGGACAGATGAACACTGAAGCTTTCTTT. This codes for CASSPQIPGQMNTEAFF. Using reference TRBV18 and TRBJ1-1 for the parts outside the CDR3, the full variable domain is NAGVMQNPRHLVRRRGQEARLRCSPMKGHSHVYWYRQLPEEGLKFMVYLQKENIIDESGMPKERFSAEFPKEGPSILRIQQVVRGDSAAYFCASSPQIPGQMNTEAFFGQGTRLTVV.

V gene TRBV5-4 combines with J gene TRBJ2-3; the D is unclear. The CDR3 has 14 amino acids. In germline, CDR1 is SGHNT, CDR2 YYREEE (reference sequence). The ends were cut back, 4 bases at V and 6 bases at J, with 15 bases in the middle. The CDR3 here is CASSLAGSPDTQYF. DNA for the CDR3: TGTGCCAGCAGCCTGGCCGGTAGCCCGGATACGCAGTATTTT.

The chain links TRBV11-2 to TRBJ1-2, with TRBD1 identical over 8 bases. Germline CDR1 and CDR2: SGHAT and FQNNGV. The junction had 5 bases not matched to a gene; V was cut back by 0 bases and J by 8 bases. The CDR3 is made up of 14 amino acids. Here the CDR3 DNA reads TGTGCCAGCAGCTTAGATCAGGGGGCGGGCGGCTACACCTTC. It codes for CASSLDQGAGGYTF.

This clone appeared a single time. The chain joins TRBV11-2 to TRBJ1-3, with D unclear. The CDR3 length is 14 residues. The germline gives CDR1 SGHAT, CDR2 FQNNGV. V shed 1 base and J shed 2 bases, with 6 bases lying between them. CDR3 bases: TGTGCCAGCAGCTTAGGGTTTGCTGGAAACACCATATATTTT. Translated: CASSLGFAGNTIYF.